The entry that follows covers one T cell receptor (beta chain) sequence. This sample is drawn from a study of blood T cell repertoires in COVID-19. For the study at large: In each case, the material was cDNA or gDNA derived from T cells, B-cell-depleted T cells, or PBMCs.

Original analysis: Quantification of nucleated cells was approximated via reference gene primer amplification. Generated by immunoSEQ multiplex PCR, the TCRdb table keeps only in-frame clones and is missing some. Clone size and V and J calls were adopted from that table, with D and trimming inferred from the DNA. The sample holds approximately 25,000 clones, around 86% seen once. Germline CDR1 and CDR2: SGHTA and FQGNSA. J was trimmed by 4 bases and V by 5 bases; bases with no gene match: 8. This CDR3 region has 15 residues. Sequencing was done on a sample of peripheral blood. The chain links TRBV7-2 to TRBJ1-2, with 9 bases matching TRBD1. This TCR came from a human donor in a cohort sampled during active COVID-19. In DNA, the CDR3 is TGTGCCAGCAGCACTACAGGGGGCGCAAGCTATGGCTACACCTTC. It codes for CASSTTGGASYGYTF.